Listed here are 2 T cell receptor beta chains from one sample, sequenced in a study of identical twins. TCRdb reprocessed the 5' RACE reads via MiXCR and lists one record per CDR3 protein. Among some 250,000 distinct CDR3 sequences listed, 5.5% to 7.5% were seen once. The same data also went into a second study, on T cells expressing NK-cell markers.

The sequenced material came from CD8+ T cells sorted from blood. The receptor set was obtained from a woman between 18 and 30 years old in good health.

For the CDR3, the DNA is TGTGCCAGCAGTTATTCCCCAGGCAGGGCTAAGAACGAGCAGTACTTC. Protein product: CASSYSPGRAKNEQYF. The J gene is TRBJ2-7, the V gene TRBV6-5; the D gene is possibly TRBD1 (5 bases). CDR1 MNHEY and CDR2 SVGAGI come from the germline V gene. This CDR3 has 16 amino acids. V was shortened by 3 bases and J by 5 bases, with 20 bases between the two germline ends.

The chain carries TRBV12-3 or TRBV12-4 and TRBJ2-5; D gene uncertain. V lost 3 bases, J lost 0 bases, and 11 bases lay in between. This CDR3 is 15 amino acids long. Here the CDR3 reads CASSFGLGYQETQYF. The CDR3 bases are TGTGCCAGCAGTTTCGGTCTCGGCTACCAAGAGACCCAGTACTTC.